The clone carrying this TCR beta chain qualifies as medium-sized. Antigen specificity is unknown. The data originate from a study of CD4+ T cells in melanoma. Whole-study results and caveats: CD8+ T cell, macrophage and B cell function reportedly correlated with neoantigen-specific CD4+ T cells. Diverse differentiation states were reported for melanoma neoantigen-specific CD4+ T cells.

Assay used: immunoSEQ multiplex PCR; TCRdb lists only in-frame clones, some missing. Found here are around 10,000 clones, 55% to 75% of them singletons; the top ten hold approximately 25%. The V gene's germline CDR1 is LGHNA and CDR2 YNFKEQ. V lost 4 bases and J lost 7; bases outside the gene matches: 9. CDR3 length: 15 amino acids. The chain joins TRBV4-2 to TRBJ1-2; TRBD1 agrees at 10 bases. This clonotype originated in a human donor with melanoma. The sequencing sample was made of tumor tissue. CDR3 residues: CASSPVGQGFGGYTF. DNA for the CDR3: TGTGCCAGCAGCCCGGTGGGACAGGGGTTCGGTGGCTACACCTTC.